This entry lists 21 T cell receptor beta chains sequenced from one sample in a study of T cells after yellow fever vaccination. TCRdb redid the calling of the 5' RACE reads with MiXCR, one entry per CDR3 protein. The sample includes 350,000 to 450,000 distinct CDR3 sequences, over 15% of them seen just once. Here the sequenced sample was PBMCs, taken before the yellow fever booster vaccination. These receptors originate from a man in his late teens or twenties who received the YFV17D yellow fever vaccine.

This clonotype was counted a few times. The chain uses TRBV5-1 and TRBJ1-1, with D unresolved. The CDR3 length is 14 residues. The V gene lost 0 bases and the J gene lost 4 bases, with 10 bases spanning the gap. Germline values: CDR1 SGHRS, CDR2 YFSETQ. The CDR3 here is CASSLVKEGTEAFF. The CDR3 DNA follows: TGCGCCAGCAGCTTGGTCAAGGAGGGCACTGAAGCTTTCTTT.

The CDR3, as DNA: TGTGCCAGCCTCGGCAGGCCTTCACCTACAGATACGCAGTATTTT. Translating gives CASLGRPSPTDTQYF. The chain has TRBV6-1 and TRBJ2-3, with no clear D. This CDR3 is 15 amino acids long. V gave up 8 bases and J gave up 3 bases, with 18 bases separating them. The germline V gene encodes CDR1 MNHNS and CDR2 SASEGT.

CDR3 amino acids: CASSLLPSSYEQYF. CDR3 coding DNA: TGTGCCAGCAGTTTATTGCCCAGCTCCTACGAGCAGTACTTC. The rearrangement links TRBV12-3 or TRBV12-4 to TRBJ2-7; no definite D call. V was cut by 2 bases and J by 0 bases, with 8 bases left in between. This CDR3 has 14 residues.

V and J are TRBV5-1 and TRBJ1-1; the match to TRBD1 covers 7 bases. The CDR3 loop spans 15 amino acids. Germline CDR1 SGHRS, CDR2 YFSETQ. J was trimmed by 3 bases and V by 4 bases; bases with no gene match: 9. The CDR3 loop reads CASSPRQGWDTEAFF. In DNA, the CDR3 is TGCGCCAGCAGCCCGAGACAGGGTTGGGACACTGAAGCTTTCTTT.

This clonotype occurred a few times. The chain recombines TRBV11-2 with TRBJ2-7; no reliable D call. This CDR3 comprises 13 residues. V lost 4 bases, J lost 5 bases, and 12 bases lay in between. Germline V lookup: CDR1 SGHAT, CDR2 FQNNGV. DNA for the CDR3: TGTGCCAGCAGCTCCACGCTGGGGAACGAGCAGTACTTC. This translates into CASSSTLGNEQYF.

This clonotype was detected only a few times. V gene TRBV6-5 combines with J gene TRBJ2-5, with TRBD2 matching over 10 bases. The CDR3 has 17 residues. Trimming removed 6 bases from V and 4 bases from J; junction bases left unmatched: 14. Germline CDR1 reads MNHEY; CDR2 reads SVGAGI. CDR3 in amino acids: CASSTQHGAGGPETQYF. The CDR3 DNA follows: TGTGCCAGCAGCACCCAGCACGGAGCGGGGGGGCCAGAGACCCAGTACTTC.

This clonotype was recorded at least ten times. The chain joins TRBV20-1 to TRBJ1-5; tentatively, D is TRBD1 (6 bases). CDR1 is DFQATT, CDR2 SNEGSKA, per germline (reference sequence). This CDR3 is built from 16 residues. Trimming shortened V by 4 bases and J by 6 bases, and 22 bases separated the two germline ends. CDR3: CSAIIIQGPGPQPQHF. Written as DNA, the CDR3 is TGCAGTGCTATCATAATACAGGGACCCGGGCCTCAGCCCCAGCATTTT.

CDR3 sequence: CSVPSAGNQPQHF. As DNA, the CDR3 is TGCAGTGTTCCATCGGCCGGGAATCAGCCCCAGCATTTT. The V gene is TRBV20-1, the J gene TRBJ1-5; D unresolved. Trimming removed 7 bases from V and 4 bases from J, with 14 bases in between. This CDR3 has 13 residues. Germline CDR1 and CDR2: DFQATT and SNEGSKA (reference sequence).

V gene TRBV6-2 or TRBV6-3 combines with J gene TRBJ2-7; tentatively, D is TRBD1 or TRBD2 (6 bases each). With 7 bases removed from V and 6 bases from J, the gap between germline ends came to 22 bases. The V gene's germline CDR1 is MNHEY and CDR2 SVGEGT. The CDR3 is 15 amino acids. The CDR3 here is CASIQGGGNIAEQYV. The CDR3, as DNA: TGTGCCAGCATACAAGGAGGGGGGAATATCGCCGAGCAGTACGTC.

This clonotype was recorded a few times. V gene TRBV20-1 combines with J gene TRBJ1-1; D might be TRBD1 (5 bases). This CDR3 region has 15 residues. CDR1 and CDR2 from the germline V gene are DFQATT and SNEGSKA (reference sequence). Trimming removed 2 bases at V and 2 bases at J, with 15 bases between. The CDR3 here is CSARRAGRHNTEAFF. CDR3 nucleotide sequence: TGCAGTGCTAGAAGAGCGGGACGCCATAACACTGAAGCTTTCTTT.

Concerning this clonotype itself: The junction and the germline gene differ at one end; a read error may be behind it. This chain links TRBV11-2 with TRBJ2-5; no firm D call. Germline V gives CDR1 SGHAT, CDR2 FQNNGV. This CDR3 contains 12 residues. The CDR3 DNA reads as TGTGCCAGCAGCTTAGATCGGATGACCGGGCACTTC. Translation: CASSLDRMTGHF.

The CDR3 sequence: CASSQRETRLAGELFF. CDR3 nucleotides: TGCGCCAGCAGCCAGAGAGAGACGAGACTAGCCGGGGAGCTGTTTTTT. The chain joins TRBV5-1 to TRBJ2-2, with a tentative D call TRBD2 (6 bases). CDR1 is SGHRS and CDR2 is YFSETQ in the germline V gene. V was cut by 4 bases and J by 6 bases, with 19 bases left in between. The length of the CDR3 is 16 residues. The full variable domain, with the rest looked up from reference TRBV5-1 and TRBJ2-2, is KAGVTQTPRYLIKTRGQQVTLSCSPISGHRSVSWYQQTPGQGLQFLFEYFSETQRNKGNFPGRFSGRQFSNSRSEMNVSTLELGDSALYLCASSQRETRLAGELFFGEGSRLTVL.

This clonotype was detected a few times. The rearrangement links TRBV5-5 to TRBJ1-4; D perhaps matches TRBD1 (5 bases). The CDR3 has 16 residues. Germline V gives CDR1 SGHKS, CDR2 YYEKEE (reference sequence). V was clipped by 0 bases and J by 0 bases, with 9 bases between them. This chain's CDR3 is CASSLERGATNEKLFF. DNA of the CDR3: TGTGCCAGCAGCTTGGAGCGAGGGGCAACTAATGAAAAACTGTTTTTT. Full variable domain (remainder filled in from reference TRBV5-5 and TRBJ1-4): DAGVTQSPTHLIKTRGQQVTLRCSPISGHKSVSWYQQVLGQGPQFIFQYYEKEERGRGNFPDRFSARQFPNYSSELNVNALLLGDSALYLCASSLERGATNEKLFFGSGTQLSVL.

The chain employs TRBV20-1 and TRBJ1-2; D is ambiguous. The V end lost 2 bases, the J end lost 8 bases, and 15 bases lay between the germline ends. This CDR3 has 13 residues. CDR1 is DFQATT, CDR2 SNEGSKA, per germline (reference sequence). CDR3 DNA sequence: TGCAGTGCTAGAACTGACCGTAGCGAGGGCTACACCTTC. Translating gives CSARTDRSEGYTF.

This clonotype appeared a single time. The rearrangement uses TRBV7-9 and TRBJ2-1, with 10 bases aligning to TRBD1. CDR1 and CDR2 (germline): SEHNR, FQNEAQ (reference sequence). V lost 5 bases to trimming and J lost 8 bases; unmatched junction nucleotides: 9. The CDR3 sequence is 15 residues long. The CDR3 is CASSLRDRGLYEQFF. Written as DNA, the CDR3 is TGTGCCAGCAGCCTCCGGGACAGGGGTTTGTATGAGCAGTTCTTC.

The chain links TRBV7-2 to TRBJ2-6; no clear D. CDR1 SGHTA and CDR2 FQGNSA come from the germline V gene. The CDR3 runs to 16 residues. V lost 0 bases, J lost 0 bases, and 6 bases lay in between. The CDR3 reads CASSLAPSSGANVLTF. In DNA, the CDR3 is TGTGCCAGCAGCTTAGCTCCGAGCTCTGGGGCCAACGTCCTGACTTTC.

This clonotype was recorded a few times. The rearrangement uses TRBV7-2 and TRBJ2-7, with TRBD1 matching over 9 bases. The CDR3 covers 15 residues. J gave up 3 bases and V 1 base, and 4 bases lay outside the gene matches. Germline-derived CDR1 and CDR2 are SGHTA and FQGNSA. This CDR3 is CASSLVGTGSYEQYF. CDR3 nucleotide sequence: TGTGCCAGCAGCTTAGTGGGGACAGGGAGCTACGAGCAGTACTTC.

In its sample, this clonotype was seen many times. The rearrangement joins TRBV15 to TRBJ1-4, with TRBD1 matching 8 bases. The CDR3 is 17 amino acids. In germline, CDR1 is LNHNV, CDR2 YYDKDF (reference sequence). Germline trimming cut 0 bases from V and 4 bases from J; bases unmatched to any gene: 7. The CDR3 is CATSRDVGQGYNEKLFF. The CDR3 DNA follows: TGTGCCACCAGCAGAGATGTAGGACAGGGCTATAATGAAAAACTGTTTTTT.

In this sample, this clonotype turned up a few times. The chain is built from TRBV5-1 and TRBJ1-1; 9 positions match TRBD1. Trimming cost V 7 bases and J 5 bases; bases outside gene matches: 12. CDR3 length: 15 amino acids. Germline V gene data show CDR1 as SGHRS and CDR2 as YFSETQ. CDR3 loop: CASSVQGASGTEAFF. The DNA for the CDR3 is TGCGCCAGCTCCGTACAGGGGGCTAGTGGGACTGAAGCTTTCTTT. Using reference TRBV5-1 and TRBJ1-1 for the parts outside the CDR3, the full variable domain is KAGVTQTPRYLIKTRGQQVTLSCSPISGHRSVSWYQQTPGQGLQFLFEYFSETQRNKGNFPGRFSGRQFSNSRSEMNVSTLELGDSALYLCASSVQGASGTEAFFGQGTRLTVV.

The CDR3 nucleotides read TGCGCCAGCAGGGGCAGCTTGGATCAGCCCCAGCATTTT. Translating gives CASRGSLDQPQHF. The J gene is TRBJ1-5, the V gene TRBV5-1; D is unclear. Trimming pared 5 bases from V and 5 bases from J, leaving 11 bases between. Germline CDR1 and CDR2: SGHRS and YFSETQ. The CDR3 contains 13 residues.

This clonotype was detected a few times. The chain couples TRBV27 to TRBJ2-3; possible D gene TRBD1, 5 bases. The CDR3 has 15 amino acids. The V end was cut by 6 bases, the J end by 6 bases, with 19 bases between. From germline, CDR1 is MNHEY and CDR2 SMNVEV (reference sequence). CDR3 DNA: TGTGCCAGCAGGACAGCTACTACCCACTTGGATACGCAGTATTTT. Translating it yields CASRTATTHLDTQYF.